This T cell receptor (beta chain) was retrieved from a study of shared clonotypes between healthy human individuals. Generated by immunoSEQ multiplex PCR, the TCRdb table keeps only in-frame clones and is missing some. Of around 530,000 clones in the sample, roughly four fifths are singletons; the top ten hold around 13%. CDR3 size: 14 residues. Germline CDR1 is MNHNS and CDR2 is SASEGT. V lost 2 bases and J 6 bases, leaving 14 bases between the germline ends. This TCR derives from a woman aged 40 to 50 in good health. Some clones in this sample may be carry-over from other donors' samples. Sequencing used PBMCs. This chain links TRBV6-1 with TRBJ2-7; weak D call: TRBD2 (5 bases). The CDR3: CASSEIGDPGEQYF. CDR3 DNA sequence: TGTGCCAGCAGTGAAATCGGGGATCCCGGCGAGCAGTACTTC.